This entry lists 26 T cell receptor beta chains sequenced from one sample in a study of shared clonotypes between healthy human individuals. Data came from immunoSEQ multiplex PCR; TCRdb stores just in-frame clones and leaves some out. The sample lists around 1.9 million clones, about 92% occurring once. Terminally differentiated effector memory CD45RA+ cells were excluded by CCR7 positive selection of CD45RO-negative cells. The sequencing input was naive CD8+ T cells from PBMCs. Receptors originate from a young man in good health. Some clones in this sample may be carry-over from other donors' samples.

The chain is built from TRBV6-6 and TRBJ2-1; no definite D call. Trimming took off 3 bases at V and 5 bases at J, with 11 bases between the two ends. Germline V CDR1 and CDR2: MNHNY, SVGAGI (reference sequence). This CDR3 region has 14 residues. In DNA form, the CDR3 reads TGTGCCAGCAGTTATGTCAACGACGACAATGAGCAGTTCTTC. Its translation is CASSYVNDDNEQFF.

The chain employs TRBV4-2 and TRBJ2-7, with a tentative D call TRBD1 (6 bases). The V end was cut by 1 base, the J end by 4 bases, with 17 bases between. This CDR3 has 16 amino acids. Germline V gene sequence: CDR1 LGHNA, CDR2 YNFKEQ. The DNA of the CDR3 is TGTGCCAGCAGCCAAGTAGTTGGGGGCACCACTTACGAGCAGTACTTC. This translates into CASSQVVGGTTYEQYF.

The chain links TRBV5-4 to TRBJ2-7, with 9 nucleotides matching TRBD2. This CDR3 contains 14 residues. V dropped 6 bases and J dropped 1; count of bases not matched to a gene: 5. Germline V gene lookup returns CDR1 SGHNT and CDR2 YYREEE (reference sequence). CDR3: CASTDSGSSYEQYF. CDR3 nucleotide sequence: TGTGCCAGCACCGATAGCGGGAGTTCCTACGAGCAGTACTTC.

The rearrangement joins TRBV19 to TRBJ1-3, with a weak D call TRBD1 (5 bases). Trimming took off 0 bases at V and 7 bases at J, with 19 bases between the two ends. Germline lookup yields CDR1 LNHDA and CDR2 SQIVND (reference sequence). The CDR3 contains 17 residues. In DNA, the CDR3 is TGTGCCAGTAGTATAGAAGTTCCGGAGACAGCGACCAACACCATATATTTT. Encoded protein: CASSIEVPETATNTIYF.

Only one count was recorded for this clone. The rearrangement uses TRBV7-2 and TRBJ2-2, with D tentatively TRBD1 or TRBD2 (5 bases each). The CDR3 consists of 15 residues. The V end lost 4 bases, the J end lost 5 bases, and 14 bases lay between the germline ends. Germline CDR1 SGHTA, CDR2 FQGNSA. CDR3: CASSYREGETGELFF. The CDR3 nucleotides read TGTGCCAGCAGCTACCGGGAAGGGGAGACCGGGGAGCTGTTTTTT.

V usage is TRBV28 and J usage is TRBJ2-1; 9 bases are shared with TRBD2. CDR3 length: 14 amino acids. Per germline, CDR1 MDHEN and CDR2 SYDVKM. The CDR3 here is CAVGAAGGPNEQFF. CDR3 coding DNA: TGTGCTGTGGGGGCAGCGGGAGGCCCCAATGAGCAGTTCTTC.

V usage is TRBV14 and J usage is TRBJ2-5, with TRBD2 matching over 9 bases. The V and J ends lost 0 bases and 4 bases, in that order; junction bases with no gene match: 9. The CDR3 is 17 residues long. Germline V CDR1 and CDR2: SGHDN, FVKESK. CDR3 coding DNA: TGTGCCAGCAGCCAAGATCTTGGTCTAGCGGGACTAGAGACCCAGTACTTC. It translates to CASSQDLGLAGLETQYF.

The chain is built from TRBV5-4 and TRBJ1-3; no clear D gene. This CDR3 comprises 15 residues. V lost 3 bases to trimming and J lost 0 bases, with 10 bases between them. Germline values: CDR1 SGHNT, CDR2 YYREEE (reference sequence). CDR3 protein: CASSSRVDSGNTIYF. The CDR3 DNA follows: TGTGCCAGCAGCTCCCGGGTAGACTCTGGAAACACCATATATTTT.

CDR3 nucleotide sequence: TGTGCCAGCAGGGGACCGGGACTAGCGGGAGTTTGGACAGATACGCAGTATTTT. As protein: CASRGPGLAGVWTDTQYF. V usage is TRBV2 and J usage is TRBJ2-3; the match to TRBD2 covers 14 bases. The germline gives CDR1 SNHLY, CDR2 FYNNEI. Losses at the gene ends were 6 bases for V and 3 bases for J; bases not matched to a gene: 11. The CDR3 has 18 residues. Filled out from reference TRBV2 and TRBJ2-3, the complete variable domain reads EPEVTQTPSHQVTQMGQEVILRCVPISNHLYFYWYRQILGQKVEFLVSFYNNEISEKSEIFDDQFSVERPDGSNFTLKIRSTKLEDSAMYFCASRGPGLAGVWTDTQYFGPGTRLTVL.

V gene TRBV4-1 combines with J gene TRBJ2-3; the D is unclear. The CDR3 extends over 14 amino acids. Trimming pared 0 bases from V and 6 bases from J, leaving 10 bases between. Germline V gene data show CDR1 as MGHRA and CDR2 as YSYEKL. CDR3 DNA: TGCGCCAGCAGCCAAGAGGCCTCTGGGGATACGCAGTATTTT. Encoded protein: CASSQEASGDTQYF.

This chain joins TRBV27 and TRBJ1-5; weak D call: TRBD1 (5 bases). The CDR3 loop spans 14 amino acids. V was trimmed by 0 bases and J by 4 bases, leaving 7 bases between them. Germline lookup yields CDR1 MNHEY and CDR2 SMNVEV (reference sequence). The CDR3 nucleotides are TGTGCCAGCAGTTTATCGAAGGGGAATCAGCCCCAGCATTTT. Its protein product is CASSLSKGNQPQHF.

The rearrangement links TRBV5-1 to TRBJ2-1; 8 bases agree with TRBD2. Germline V gene data show CDR1 as SGHRS and CDR2 as YFSETQ. The trim removed 4 bases at V and 0 bases at J, leaving 3 bases unmatched. The CDR3 length is 15 residues. Here the CDR3 reads CASSLGLVSYNEQFF. The CDR3 region has the DNA TGCGCCAGCAGCCTGGGACTAGTCTCCTACAATGAGCAGTTCTTC.

Notes on this clone: The same CDR3 also results from other DNA sequences found in this sample. The chain uses TRBV9 and TRBJ2-7; the D gene is possibly TRBD2 (7 bases). Trimming removed 0 bases at V and 2 bases at J, with 9 bases between. The germline V gene encodes CDR1 SGDLS and CDR2 YYNGEE. CDR3 length: 14 residues. The CDR3, as DNA: TGTGCCAGCAGCGTAGGAGGGGGGGCCTACGAGCAGTACTTC. Translated, it gives CASSVGGGAYEQYF.

This chain connects TRBV6-5 to TRBJ1-4; D may be TRBD1 (6 bases). Trimming shortened V by 2 bases and J by 8 bases, and 15 bases separated the two germline ends. The CDR3 is 15 amino acids. CDR1 and CDR2 (germline): MNHEY, SVGAGI. Here the CDR3 reads CASSYDTGSSEKLFF. The CDR3 DNA reads TGTGCCAGCAGTTACGATACAGGGTCGAGCGAAAAACTGTTTTTT.

This sequence joins TRBV19 and TRBJ1-1; D not certain. Trimming stripped 7 bases from V and 6 bases from J, with 15 bases between. CDR1 LNHDA and CDR2 SQIVND come from the germline V gene (reference sequence). This CDR3 has 13 residues. CDR3 nucleotide sequence: TGTGCCAGTACTCTACGGCCGGTGGCTGAAGCTTTCTTT. Translated: CASTLRPVAEAFF.

The chain employs TRBV5-1 and TRBJ2-3; no firm D call. This CDR3 is built from 11 residues. Germline V gene lookup returns CDR1 SGHRS and CDR2 YFSETQ. V shed 3 bases and J shed 7 bases, with 6 bases lying between them. The chain's CDR3 is CASSSGHTQYF. DNA for the CDR3: TGCGCCAGCAGCTCCGGACATACGCAGTATTTT.

With regard to this clone: A junction end diverges from the germline sequence, so it may reflect a read error. The rearrangement links TRBV27 to TRBJ2-5; TRBD2 is a possible D gene (5 bases). Germline CDR1 and CDR2: MNHEY and SMNVEV (reference sequence). This CDR3 is 12 amino acids long. DNA of the CDR3: TGTGCCAGCAGTTTAGGTCGGGGTACCCCGTACTTC. Amino acid sequence: CASSLGRGTPYF.

The chain links TRBV7-9 to TRBJ2-5; 9 nucleotides align to TRBD2. The CDR3 consists of 15 residues. The V gene's germline CDR1 is SEHNR and CDR2 FQNEAQ (reference sequence). V lost 1 base and J lost 4; bases outside the gene matches: 4. CDR3: CASSLEAGGGETQYF. Written as DNA, the CDR3 is TGTGCCAGCAGCTTAGAAGCGGGAGGTGGAGAGACCCAGTACTTC.

The chain recombines TRBV7-9 with TRBJ2-7; 9 bases match TRBD1. The CDR3 extends over 14 amino acids. The V gene end was trimmed by 5 bases and the J gene end by 3 bases; junction bases not matched to a gene: 5. Germline V CDR1 and CDR2: SEHNR, FQNEAQ (reference sequence). The CDR3 spells CASSRGTGSYEQYF. As DNA, the CDR3 is TGTGCCAGCAGCCGGGGGACAGGGAGCTACGAGCAGTACTTC.

The chain joins TRBV27 to TRBJ2-4, with 7 bases lining up with TRBD1. This CDR3 contains 13 residues. Germline V gene sequence: CDR1 MNHEY, CDR2 SMNVEV (reference sequence). J was trimmed by 9 bases and V by 6 bases; bases with no gene match: 8. The CDR3 bases are TGTGCCAGCAGCACAGGGGTGTTGGCCATTCAGTACTTC. It codes for CASSTGVLAIQYF.

The chain recombines TRBV28 with TRBJ1-1; 7 bases align to TRBD1. The CDR3 contains 17 residues. Germline trimming cut 2 bases from V and 4 bases from J; bases unmatched to any gene: 13. Germline CDR1 reads MDHEN; CDR2 reads SYDVKM. Written as DNA, the CDR3 is TGTGCCAGCAGTTTAAAAGTTAAGGGGGCAGTAGGCACTGAAGCTTTCTTT. It is translated as CASSLKVKGAVGTEAFF.

This chain uses TRBV6-1 with TRBJ1-2; tentatively, D is TRBD1 (5 bases). This CDR3 region has 14 residues. Trimming cost V 2 bases and J 4 bases, with 11 bases left between them. Germline V lookup: CDR1 MNHNS, CDR2 SASEGT. This CDR3 is CASSEYGATYGYTF. The CDR3 coding sequence is TGTGCCAGCAGTGAATACGGGGCCACCTATGGCTACACCTTC.

The chain recombines TRBV4-1 with TRBJ1-1, with 7 positions matching TRBD1. Germline CDR1 MGHRA, CDR2 YSYEKL. V was pared by 4 bases and J by 3 bases, with 5 bases of the junction left unmatched. The CDR3 is made up of 14 amino acids. This CDR3 is CASSRARGYTEAFF. CDR3 nucleotides: TGCGCCAGCAGCCGCGCCAGGGGGTACACTGAAGCTTTCTTT.

This clone appeared a single time. The CDR3: CASSESASLNTEAFF. CDR3 in DNA: TGTGCCAGCAGTGAATCGGCCAGCCTGAACACTGAAGCTTTCTTT. The chain links TRBV25-1 to TRBJ1-1, with unresolved D. The germline V and J ends were trimmed by 1 base and 0 bases, with 9 bases remaining between them. The germline V gene encodes CDR1 MGHDK and CDR2 SYGVNS. The CDR3 is 15 residues long.

The gene calls are TRBV6-5 and TRBJ2-5; D not certain. This CDR3 has 11 amino acids. Between the trimmed V and J ends, which lost 4 bases and 8 bases, there was a span of 8 bases. Per germline, CDR1 MNHEY and CDR2 SVGAGI. The CDR3 nucleotides read TGTGCCAGCAGTTCCGGCCGAACCCAGTACTTC. It codes for CASSSGRTQYF.

This rearrangement joins TRBV10-3 to TRBJ2-6; D uncertain. The CDR3 loop spans 19 amino acids. Germline-derived CDR1 and CDR2 are ENHRY and SYGVKD. Trimming cost V 4 bases and J 0 bases, with 19 bases left between them. The CDR3 region is CAISVIRGRMSSGANVLTF. The CDR3 nucleotides are TGTGCCATCAGTGTTATCCGAGGCAGAATGAGCTCTGGGGCCAACGTCCTGACTTTC.